The text below deals with one TCR beta chain. Its specificity is not known. The data belong to a study of cytotoxic CD8 clonotypes in ibrutinib-treated CLL. Study observations and caveats: Ibrutinib response saw clonality rise, and progression saw it return toward baseline. Exceeding age-matched healthy donors, baseline clonality also tracked the counts of circulating CD8+ T cells.

Investigators sought sequencing depths of between 1 in 200,000 and 1 in 1 million T cells. Some clones are missing from TCRdb's copy, which holds only in-frame ones; the method was immunoSEQ multiplex PCR. Here the sample spans 120,000 to 150,000 clones, roughly 77% being singletons. With V trimmed by 5 bases and J by 7 bases, 9 bases remained unmatched. The germline CDR1 and CDR2 sequences are SGHTA and FQGTGA. The CDR3 contains 15 residues. The V and J genes are TRBV7-3 and TRBJ1-5; 9 bases map to TRBD1. Sequencing used PBMCs, obtained after 12 months of ibrutinib treatment. The sequence was obtained from a human donor with chronic lymphocytic leukemia. CDR3 region: CASSATGGALQPQHF. The CDR3 DNA is TGTGCCAGCAGCGCAACAGGGGGCGCGTTGCAGCCCCAGCATTTT.